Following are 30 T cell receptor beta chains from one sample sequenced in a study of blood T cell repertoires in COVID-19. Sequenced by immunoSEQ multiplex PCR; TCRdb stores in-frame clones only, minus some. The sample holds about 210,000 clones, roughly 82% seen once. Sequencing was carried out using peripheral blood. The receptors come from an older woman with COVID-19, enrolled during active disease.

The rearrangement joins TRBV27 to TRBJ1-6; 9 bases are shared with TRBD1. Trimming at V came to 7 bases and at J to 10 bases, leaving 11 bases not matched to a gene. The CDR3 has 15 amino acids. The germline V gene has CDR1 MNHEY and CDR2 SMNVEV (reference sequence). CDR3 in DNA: TGTGCCAGCACTACCATCCCGGGACAGGGATCACCCCTCCACTTT. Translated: CASTTIPGQGSPLHF.

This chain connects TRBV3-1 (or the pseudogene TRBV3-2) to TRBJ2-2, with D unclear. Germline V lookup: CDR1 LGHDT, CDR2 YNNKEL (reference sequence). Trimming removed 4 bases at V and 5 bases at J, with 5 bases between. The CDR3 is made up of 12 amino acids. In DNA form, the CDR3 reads TGTGCCAGCAGCCGAGTTACCGGGGAGCTGTTTTTT. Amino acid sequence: CASSRVTGELFF.

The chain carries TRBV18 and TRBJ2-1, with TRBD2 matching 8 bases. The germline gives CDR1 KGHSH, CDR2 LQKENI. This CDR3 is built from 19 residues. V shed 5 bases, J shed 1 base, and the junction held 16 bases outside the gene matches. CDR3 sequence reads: CASSGDGGRPFVSYNEQFF. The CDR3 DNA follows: TGTGCCAGCTCAGGAGACGGCGGGAGGCCCTTTGTTTCCTACAATGAGCAGTTCTTC.

CDR3 sequence (DNA): TGTGCCAGCAGCCAAGGGGGGACAGCTTGTGAGACCCAGTACTTC. Protein sequence: CASSQGGTACETQYF. V and J are TRBV3-1 (or the pseudogene TRBV3-2) and TRBJ2-5; 7 positions agree with TRBD1. With V trimmed by 1 base and J by 5 bases, 7 bases remained unmatched. This CDR3 contains 15 residues. Germline V gene lookup returns CDR1 LGHDT and CDR2 YNNKEL (reference sequence).

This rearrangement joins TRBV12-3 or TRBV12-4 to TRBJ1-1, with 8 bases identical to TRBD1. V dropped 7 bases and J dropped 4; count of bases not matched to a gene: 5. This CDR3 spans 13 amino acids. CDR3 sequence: CASTNTGGTEAFF. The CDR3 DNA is TGTGCCAGCACTAATACAGGGGGCACTGAAGCTTTCTTT.

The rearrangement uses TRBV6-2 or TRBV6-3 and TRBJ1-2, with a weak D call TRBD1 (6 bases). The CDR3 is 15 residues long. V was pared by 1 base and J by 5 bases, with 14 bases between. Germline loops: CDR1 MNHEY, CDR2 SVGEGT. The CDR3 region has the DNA TGTGCCAGCAGTTACTTTACAGGGCAATCGTATGGCTACACCTTC. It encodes CASSYFTGQSYGYTF.

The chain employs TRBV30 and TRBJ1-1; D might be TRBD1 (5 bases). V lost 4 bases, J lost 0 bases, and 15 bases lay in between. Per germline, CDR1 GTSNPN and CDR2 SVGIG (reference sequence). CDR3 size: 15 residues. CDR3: CAWTGETNMNTEAFF. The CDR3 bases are TGTGCCTGGACGGGGGAAACGAACATGAACACTGAAGCTTTCTTT.

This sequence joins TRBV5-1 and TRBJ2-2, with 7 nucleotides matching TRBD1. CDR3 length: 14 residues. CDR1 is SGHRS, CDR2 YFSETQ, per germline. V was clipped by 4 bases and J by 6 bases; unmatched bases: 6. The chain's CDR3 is CASSPDREAGELFF. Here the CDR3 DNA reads TGCGCCAGCAGCCCTGACAGGGAAGCCGGGGAGCTGTTTTTT.

The CDR3 protein is CATSRDLGQIRTEAFF. The CDR3 DNA is TGTGCCACCAGCAGAGACTTGGGACAGATTCGCACTGAAGCTTTCTTT. The chain employs TRBV15 and TRBJ1-1; 7 positions agree with TRBD1. Losses at the gene ends were 0 bases for V and 4 bases for J; bases not matched to a gene: 8. The CDR3 totals 16 residues. The V gene's germline CDR1 is LNHNV and CDR2 YYDKDF (reference sequence).

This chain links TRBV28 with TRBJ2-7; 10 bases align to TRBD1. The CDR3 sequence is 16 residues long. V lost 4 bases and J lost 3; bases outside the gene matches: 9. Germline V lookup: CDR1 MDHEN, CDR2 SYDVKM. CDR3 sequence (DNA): TGTGCCAGCAGTTGGGGACAGGGGCGCCGGCACTACGAGCAGTACGTC. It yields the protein CASSWGQGRRHYEQYV.

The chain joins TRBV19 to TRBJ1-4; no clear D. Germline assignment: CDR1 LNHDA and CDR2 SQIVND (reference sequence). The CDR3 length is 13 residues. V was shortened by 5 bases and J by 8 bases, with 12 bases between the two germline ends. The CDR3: CASSPSAREKLFF. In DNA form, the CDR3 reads TGTGCCAGTAGTCCTAGCGCTCGAGAAAAACTGTTTTTT.

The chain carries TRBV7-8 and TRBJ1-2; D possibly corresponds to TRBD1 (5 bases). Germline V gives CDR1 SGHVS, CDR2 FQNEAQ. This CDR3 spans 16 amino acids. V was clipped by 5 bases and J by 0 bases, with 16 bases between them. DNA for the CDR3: TGTGCCAGCAGCCCCCCGTGGTGGGACTCTAACTATGGCTACACCTTC. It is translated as CASSPPWWDSNYGYTF.

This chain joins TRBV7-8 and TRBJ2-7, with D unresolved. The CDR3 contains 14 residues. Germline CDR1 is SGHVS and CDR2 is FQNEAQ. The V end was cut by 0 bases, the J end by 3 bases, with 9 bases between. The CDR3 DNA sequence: TGTGCCAGCAGCTTAGCGCACAGTTACTACGAGCAGTACGTC. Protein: CASSLAHSYYEQYV.

DNA for the CDR3: TGTGCCAGCAGCCCGATGACTGTTCAGGGTGGCTACACCTTC. Its translation: CASSPMTVQGGYTF. The chain joins TRBV5-4 to TRBJ1-2; the D gene is possibly TRBD1 (5 bases). This CDR3 comprises 14 residues. CDR1 SGHNT and CDR2 YYREEE come from the germline V gene (reference sequence). V lost 4 bases, J lost 7 bases, and 17 bases lay in between.

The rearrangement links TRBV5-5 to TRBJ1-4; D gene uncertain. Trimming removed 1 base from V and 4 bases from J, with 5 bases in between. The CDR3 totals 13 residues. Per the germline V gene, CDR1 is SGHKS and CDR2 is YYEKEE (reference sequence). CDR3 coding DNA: TGTGCCAGCAGCTTGTCCGTTAATGAAAAACTGTTTTTT. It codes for CASSLSVNEKLFF.

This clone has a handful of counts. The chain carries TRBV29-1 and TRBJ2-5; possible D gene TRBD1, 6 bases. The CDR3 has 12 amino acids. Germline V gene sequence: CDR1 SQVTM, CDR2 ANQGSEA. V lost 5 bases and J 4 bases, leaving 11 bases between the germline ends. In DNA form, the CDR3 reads TGCAGCGTTTGGGGGCTGGGAGAGACCCAGTACTTC. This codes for CSVWGLGETQYF.

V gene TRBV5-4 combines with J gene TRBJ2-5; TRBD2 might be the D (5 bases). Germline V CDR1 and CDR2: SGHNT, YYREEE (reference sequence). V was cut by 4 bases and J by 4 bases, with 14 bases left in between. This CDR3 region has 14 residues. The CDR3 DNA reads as TGTGCCAGCAGCCCCGAGCCCAGCGGAGAGACCCAGTACTTC. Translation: CASSPEPSGETQYF.

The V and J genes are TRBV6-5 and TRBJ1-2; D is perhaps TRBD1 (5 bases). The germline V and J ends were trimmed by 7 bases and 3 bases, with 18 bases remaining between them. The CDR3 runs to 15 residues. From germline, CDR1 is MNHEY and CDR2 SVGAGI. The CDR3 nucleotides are TGTGCCAGCAACCCCTTTCAGGGCTTCGACTATGGCTACACCTTC. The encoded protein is CASNPFQGFDYGYTF.

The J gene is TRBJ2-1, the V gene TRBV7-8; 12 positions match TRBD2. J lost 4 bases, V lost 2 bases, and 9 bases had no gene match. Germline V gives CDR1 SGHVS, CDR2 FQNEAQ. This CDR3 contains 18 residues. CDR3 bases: TGTGCCAGCAGCTTAACGGCGCTAGCGGGAGGGTCTTACAATGAGCAGTTCTTC. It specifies CASSLTALAGGSYNEQFF.

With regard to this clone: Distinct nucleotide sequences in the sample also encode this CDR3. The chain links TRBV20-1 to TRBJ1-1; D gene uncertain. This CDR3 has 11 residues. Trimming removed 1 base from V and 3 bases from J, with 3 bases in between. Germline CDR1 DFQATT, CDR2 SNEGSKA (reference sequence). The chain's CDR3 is CSARADTEAFF. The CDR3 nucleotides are TGCAGTGCTAGAGCAGACACTGAAGCTTTCTTT.

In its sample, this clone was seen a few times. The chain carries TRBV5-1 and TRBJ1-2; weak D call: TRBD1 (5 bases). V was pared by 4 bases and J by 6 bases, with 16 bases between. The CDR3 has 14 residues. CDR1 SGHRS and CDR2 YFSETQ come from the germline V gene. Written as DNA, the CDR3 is TGCGCCAGCAGCCATAGCCAGGGCTTGAATGGCTACACCTTC. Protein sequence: CASSHSQGLNGYTF.

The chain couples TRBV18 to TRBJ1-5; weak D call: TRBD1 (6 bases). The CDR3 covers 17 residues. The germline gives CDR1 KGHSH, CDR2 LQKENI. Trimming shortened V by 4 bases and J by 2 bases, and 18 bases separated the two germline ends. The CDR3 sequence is CASSLRQDPLGNQPQHF. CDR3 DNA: TGTGCCAGCTCACTTCGACAGGACCCTCTGGGCAATCAGCCCCAGCATTTT. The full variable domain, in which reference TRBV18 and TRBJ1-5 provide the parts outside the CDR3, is NAGVMQNPRHLVRRRGQEARLRCSPMKGHSHVYWYRQLPEEGLKFMVYLQKENIIDESGMPKERFSAEFPKEGPSILRIQQVVRGDSAAYFCASSLRQDPLGNQPQHFGDGTRLSIL.

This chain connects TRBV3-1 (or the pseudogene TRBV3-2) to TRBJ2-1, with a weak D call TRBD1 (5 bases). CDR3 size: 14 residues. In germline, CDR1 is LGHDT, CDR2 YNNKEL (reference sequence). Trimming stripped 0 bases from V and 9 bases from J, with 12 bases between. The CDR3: CASSQDSRAVEQFF. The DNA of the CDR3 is TGTGCCAGCAGCCAAGATTCCAGGGCAGTTGAGCAGTTCTTC.

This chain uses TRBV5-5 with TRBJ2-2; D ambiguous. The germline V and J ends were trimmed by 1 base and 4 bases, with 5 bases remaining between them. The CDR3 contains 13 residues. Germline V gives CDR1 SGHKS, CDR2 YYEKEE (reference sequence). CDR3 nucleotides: TGTGCCAGCAGCTTGTCTTCCACCGGGGAGCTGTTTTTT. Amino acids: CASSLSSTGELFF. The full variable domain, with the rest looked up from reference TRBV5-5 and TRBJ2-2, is DAGVTQSPTHLIKTRGQQVTLRCSPISGHKSVSWYQQVLGQGPQFIFQYYEKEERGRGNFPDRFSARQFPNYSSELNVNALLLGDSALYLCASSLSSTGELFFGEGSRLTVL.

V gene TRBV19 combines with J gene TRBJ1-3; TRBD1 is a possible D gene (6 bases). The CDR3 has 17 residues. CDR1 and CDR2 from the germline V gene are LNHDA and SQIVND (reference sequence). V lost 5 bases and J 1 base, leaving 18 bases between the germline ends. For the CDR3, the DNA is TGTGCCAGTAGTCCCCTCACTTTACAGGGATCTGGAAACACCATATATTTT. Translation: CASSPLTLQGSGNTIYF.

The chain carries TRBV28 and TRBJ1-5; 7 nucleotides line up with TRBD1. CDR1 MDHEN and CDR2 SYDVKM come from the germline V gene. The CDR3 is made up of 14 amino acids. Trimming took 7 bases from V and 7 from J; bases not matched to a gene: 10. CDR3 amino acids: CASIGRGSLQPQHF. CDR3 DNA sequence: TGTGCCAGCATAGGCAGGGGGTCTTTGCAGCCCCAGCATTTT.

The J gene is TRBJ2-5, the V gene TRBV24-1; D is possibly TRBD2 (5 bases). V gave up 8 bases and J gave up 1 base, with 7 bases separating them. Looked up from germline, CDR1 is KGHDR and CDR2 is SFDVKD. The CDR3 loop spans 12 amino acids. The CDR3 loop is CATKRRQETQYF. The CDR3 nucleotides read TGTGCCACCAAGCGGCGCCAAGAGACCCAGTACTTC.

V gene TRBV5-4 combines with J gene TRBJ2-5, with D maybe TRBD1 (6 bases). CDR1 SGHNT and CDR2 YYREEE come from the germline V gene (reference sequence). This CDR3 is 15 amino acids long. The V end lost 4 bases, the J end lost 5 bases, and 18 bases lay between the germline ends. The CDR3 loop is CASSTRGGIGETQYF. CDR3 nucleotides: TGTGCCAGCAGCACCAGGGGCGGAATTGGGGAGACCCAGTACTTC.

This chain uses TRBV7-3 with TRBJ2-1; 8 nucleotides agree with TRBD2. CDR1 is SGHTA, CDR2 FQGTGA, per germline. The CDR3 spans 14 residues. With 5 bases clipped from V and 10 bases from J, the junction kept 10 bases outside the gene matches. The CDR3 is CASSAGGGGGEQFF. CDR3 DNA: TGTGCCAGCAGCGCGGGAGGAGGGGGTGGAGAGCAGTTCTTC.

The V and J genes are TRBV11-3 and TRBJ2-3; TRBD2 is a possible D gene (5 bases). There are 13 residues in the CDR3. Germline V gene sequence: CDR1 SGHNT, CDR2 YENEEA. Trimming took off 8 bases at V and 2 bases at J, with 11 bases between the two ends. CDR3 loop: CASAAGFTDTQYF. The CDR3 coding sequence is TGTGCCAGCGCGGCGGGTTTCACAGATACGCAGTATTTT. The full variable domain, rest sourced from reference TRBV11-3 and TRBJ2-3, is EAGVVQSPRYKIIEKKQPVAFWCNPISGHNTLYWYLQNLGQGPELLIRYENEEAVDDSQLPKDRFSAERLKGVDSTLKIQPAELGDSAVYLCASAAGFTDTQYFGPGTRLTVL.